This is a list of T cell receptor beta chains from one sample in a study of blood T cell repertoires in COVID-19. The assay was immunoSEQ multiplex PCR, and TCRdb's table has in-frame clones only and misses some. The sample has about 300,000 clones, 87% seen once. The material sequenced was PBMCs or T cells enriched from blood (not recorded which). These receptors were collected from a woman aged 25 to 39 who had recovered from COVID-19. The CDR3 runs from the conserved cysteine through the conserved F or W. D genes are given only for firm matches. Expanded clones are given a class, and other clones once, few, many or no size at all.

clone_size	v_call	j_call	d_call	cdr3_nt	cdr3_aa
-	TRBV12-3/TRBV12-4	TRBJ1-1	-	TGTGCCAGCAGTTCCGGGGGGTTCGGTGAAGCTTTCTTT	CASSSGGFGEAFF
-	TRBV7-9	TRBJ1-5	TRBD1	TGTGCCAGCAGCTCAGGGGGCTTGGGCAATCAGCCCCAGCATTTT	CASSSGGLGNQPQHF
-	TRBV6-5	TRBJ1-2	-	TGTGCCAGCAGGACAGGTTCTCTAGGCTACACCTTC	CASRTGSLGYTF
-	TRBV4-3	TRBJ2-3	TRBD2	TGCGCCAGCAGCCAAGATGACGCGGGGGGGCGTCCAGATACGCAGTATTTT	CASSQDDAGGRPDTQYF
once	TRBV18	TRBJ1-2	-	TGTGCCAGCTCAGCAGACAGAGCTAACTATGGCTACACCTTC	CASSADRANYGYTF
-	TRBV3-1/TRBV3-2	TRBJ1-3	-	TGTGCCAGCAGCCAAACAAGTTGGGGAAACACCATATATTTT	CASSQTSWGNTIYF
once	TRBV6-2/TRBV6-3	TRBJ1-5	TRBD1	TGTGCCAGCAGTTACCCCAATTGGAGGGGGCAAAATAGCAATCAGCCCCAGCATTTT	CASSYPNWRGQNSNQPQHF
-	TRBV24-1	TRBJ2-3	-	TGTGCCACTTCTGACGGGGGACGGACAGATACGCAGTATTTT	CATSDGGRTDTQYF
-	TRBV9	TRBJ1-6	-	TGTGCCAGCAGCTACCGGGACTATAATTCACCCCTCCACTTT	CASSYRDYNSPLHF
-	TRBV7-6	TRBJ1-5	-	TGTGCCAGCAGCCCCAACCGCGAGGGTCAGCCCCAGCATTTT	CASSPNREGQPQHF
-	TRBV4-3	TRBJ2-1	TRBD1	TGCGCCAGCAGCCAAGGACAGGGCTACAATGAGCAGTTCTTC	CASSQGQGYNEQFF
-	TRBV10-2	TRBJ2-2	TRBD2	TGCGCCAGCGCACTAGCGGGACAAACCGGGGAGCTGTTTTTT	CASALAGQTGELFF
-	TRBV3-1/TRBV3-2	TRBJ1-3	TRBD1	TGTGCCAGCAGCACAAGGACAGGGGGCGGAGGAAACACCATATATTTT	CASSTRTGGGGNTIYF
-	TRBV30	TRBJ1-2	-	TGTGCCTGGACCCTTCCAGGGGTCTATGGCTACACCTTC	CAWTLPGVYGYTF
-	TRBV25-1	TRBJ1-1	-	TGTGCCAGCAGTGAGGCTCAAGAATTCCGAGCTTTCTTT	CASSEAQEFRAFF
-	TRBV5-1	TRBJ1-1	-	TGCGCCAGCAGCCAATTTGGCCGGGGGGTGGGTGCCACTGAAGCTTTCTTT	CASSQFGRGVGATEAFF
-	TRBV11-2	TRBJ1-2	-	TGTGCCAGCAGCTTCGGTCGGCAGGGGAATCATGGCTACACCTTC	CASSFGRQGNHGYTF
few	TRBV2	TRBJ2-1	TRBD2	TGTGCCAGCAGACGAGCGGGGCTGGATGAGCAGTTCTTC	CASRRAGLDEQFF
-	TRBV7-2	TRBJ2-7	TRBD1	TGTGCCAGCAGCTTTACCAGGGACAGCCACGAGCAGTACTTC	CASSFTRDSHEQYF
once	TRBV3-1/TRBV3-2	TRBJ1-1	-	TGTGCCAGCAGCCGACAAGCCAGGGAAGCTTTCTTT	CASSRQAREAFF
-	TRBV2	TRBJ1-2	-	TGTGCCAGCAGAGAAGAAGTACCAGTGAGGGGCTACACCTTC	CASREEVPVRGYTF
-	TRBV7-6	TRBJ2-3	TRBD2	TGTGCCAGCAGCCCCCTAGCGGGGGGGGCAGATACGCAGTATTTT	CASSPLAGGADTQYF
-	TRBV5-1	TRBJ2-5	-	TGCGCCAGCAGCTCCGGACTTAAAGAGACCCAGTACTTC	CASSSGLKETQYF
-	TRBV7-9	TRBJ2-7	TRBD2	TGTGCCAGCAGCTTAAAAGCGGGGGGCTCCTCCTACGAGCAGTACTTC	CASSLKAGGSSYEQYF
-	TRBV9	TRBJ2-2	TRBD2	TGTGCCAGCAGCGCCACTGGGGGACTAGCGGGGGCAAGAACCGGGGAGCTGTTTTTT	CASSATGGLAGARTGELFF
-	TRBV19	TRBJ1-1	TRBD1	TGTGCCAGTAGTATCCAGGGGGCGAACACTGAAGCTTTCTTT	CASSIQGANTEAFF
-	TRBV6-6	TRBJ1-3	-	TGTGCCAGCAGTTACGGGCCTAACTCTGGAAACACCATATATTTT	CASSYGPNSGNTIYF
-	TRBV5-8	TRBJ1-4	-	TGTGCCAGCAGCTTGGGTATAACTAATGAAAAACTGTTTTTT	CASSLGITNEKLFF
few	TRBV3-1/TRBV3-2	TRBJ1-1	TRBD1	TGTGCCAGCAGCGCGGCCGGGACAGGGGTCACTGAAGCTTTCTTT	CASSAAGTGVTEAFF
once	TRBV27	TRBJ2-1	TRBD2	TGTGCCAGCAGTCTCCTCTCTAGCGGGGGAGACAATGAGCAGTTCTTC	CASSLLSSGGDNEQFF
-	TRBV6-2/TRBV6-3	TRBJ1-1	-	TGTGCCAGCAGTTATAGAGGGATAAACACTGAAGCTTTCTTT	CASSYRGINTEAFF
-	TRBV9	TRBJ2-7	-	TGTGCCTCTCCGAGCGGAAAGGGCGAGCAGTACTTC	CASPSGKGEQYF
-	TRBV5-1	TRBJ1-1	-	TGCGCCAGCAGCTTTAACGCGAGAATGAACACTGAAGCTTTCTTT	CASSFNARMNTEAFF
-	TRBV5-4	TRBJ1-1	-	TGTGCCAGCAGCTTGTGGGCAGGGTCGGGCACTGAAGCTTTCTTT	CASSLWAGSGTEAFF
-	TRBV19	TRBJ1-1	-	TGTGCCAGTAGTATCGAAGCCAACACTGAAGCTTTCTTT	CASSIEANTEAFF
-	TRBV5-1	TRBJ1-2	-	TGCGCCAGCAGCTTACCCCCGGGACGGGGGTCCTATGGCTACACCTTC	CASSLPPGRGSYGYTF
once	TRBV29-1	TRBJ1-1	TRBD1	TGCAGCGTCGAGGGGACAGGGGGAGGCACTGAAGCTTTCTTT	CSVEGTGGGTEAFF
-	TRBV11-2	TRBJ1-2	-	TGTGCCAGCAGCCCTGTTGGGGGGTCTTTCACAGGCTACACCTTC	CASSPVGGSFTGYTF
-	TRBV11-3	TRBJ1-2	-	TGTGCCAGCAGTCCCCCCGGGGGGACCTTCTCGACCTTC	CASSPPGGTFSTF
-	TRBV3-1/TRBV3-2	TRBJ2-7	TRBD2	TGTGCCAGCAGCCAAAGAGCGGGGGTCTCCTACGAGCAGTACTTC	CASSQRAGVSYEQYF
-	TRBV10-3	TRBJ1-5	TRBD1	TGTGCCATCAGTGGTCAGGGGGAGCGGCAGCCCCAGCATTTT	CAISGQGERQPQHF
-	TRBV7-9	TRBJ2-1	-	TGTGCCAGCAGCTTAGGGGTAACAGGGTACAATGAGCAGTTCTTC	CASSLGVTGYNEQFF
-	TRBV4-1	TRBJ1-5	-	TGCGCCAGCAGCCAAGAGGGCGACAGAAATCAGCCCCAGCATTTT	CASSQEGDRNQPQHF
-	TRBV4-3	TRBJ1-2	TRBD1	TGCGCCAGCAGCCAGGAAGGACAGGGGGTGGACTACACCTTC	CASSQEGQGVDYTF
once	TRBV23-1	TRBJ1-2	-	TGCGCCAGCAGTCAATCAGCCGGGGAGGGCTATGGCTACACCTTC	CASSQSAGEGYGYTF
-	TRBV29-1	TRBJ1-2	TRBD1	TGCAGCGTTAAAGGGACAGGGGGCTATGAAGGCTACACCTTC	CSVKGTGGYEGYTF
few	TRBV30	TRBJ1-1	TRBD1	TGTGCCTGGAGTCAAACCGGACAGGGGGACACTGAAGCTTTCTTT	CAWSQTGQGDTEAFF
-	TRBV6-5	TRBJ2-7	TRBD1	TGTGCCAGCTCGGCAGGGGGCTCCTACGAGCAGTACTTC	CASSAGGSYEQYF
-	TRBV10-2	TRBJ1-2	-	TGCGCCAGCAGTGGGGTCCGGGGGAATTATGGCTACACCTTC	CASSGVRGNYGYTF
once	TRBV30	TRBJ1-4	TRBD1	TGTGCCTGGGACAGGGGGCGGGGGGAAAAACTGTTTTTT	CAWDRGRGEKLFF
many	TRBV7-9	TRBJ2-2	-	TGTGCCAGCCCCACCCGGGACCGGGGGTCTTTTGCCTCCGGGGAGCTGTTTTTT	CASPTRDRGSFASGELFF
-	TRBV15	TRBJ1-4	TRBD1	TGTGCCACCAGCAGAGATAAGGGGGCGGTCGGAAAACTGTTTTTT	CATSRDKGAVGKLFF
-	TRBV4-1	TRBJ1-2	-	TGCGCCAGCAGCCACCCCCCCGCGAAAAACTATGGCTACACCTTC	CASSHPPAKNYGYTF
-	TRBV28	TRBJ1-2	TRBD1	TGTGCCAGCAGTTCCTCCGGGACAGGGAAGTATTTGAATGGCTACACCTTC	CASSSSGTGKYLNGYTF
-	TRBV3-1/TRBV3-2	TRBJ1-2	-	TGTGCCAGCAGCCAAGATCTCAGGACAGCAACTAACTATGGCTACACCTTC	CASSQDLRTATNYGYTF